The next 7 T cell receptor beta chains were all read from a single sample in a study of blood T cells in healthy people across ages. The use of a sample-barcoded 5' primer and a J-beta primer mix characterized a second PCR of about 6 to 12 cycles. TCRdb re-derived calls from the 5' RACE reads in MiXCR, one entry per CDR3 protein. The sample includes more than 1,400,000 distinct CDR3 sequences, about 40% of them seen just once. Sequencing was done on a sample of blood. These receptors were collected from a young woman in good health.

This clonotype came up a few times. This chain links TRBV27 with TRBJ1-6; D gene unclear. The germline gives CDR1 MNHEY, CDR2 SMNVEV (reference sequence). The V end was cut by 5 bases, the J end by 5 bases, with 7 bases between. This CDR3 has 13 residues. The CDR3 bases are TGTGCCAGCAGTCCAACCCATAATTCACCCCTCCACTTT. Translating gives CASSPTHNSPLHF.

CDR3 region: CASSATGDRIRYGYTF. The CDR3 nucleotides are TGTGCCAGCAGCGCGACGGGGGACAGGATAAGATATGGCTACACCTTC. This chain connects TRBV7-9 to TRBJ1-2; 8 bases fit TRBD1. The CDR3 has 16 amino acids. CDR1 and CDR2 from the germline V gene are SEHNR and FQNEAQ (reference sequence). The trim removed 5 bases at V and 5 bases at J, leaving 13 bases unmatched. Combining the CDR3 with reference TRBV7-9 and TRBJ1-2 gives the whole variable domain DTGVSQNPRHKITKRGQNVTFRCDPISEHNRLYWYRQTLGQGPEFLTYFQNEAQLEKSRLLSDRFSAERPKGSFSTLEIQRTEQGDSAMYLCASSATGDRIRYGYTFGSGTRLTVV.

V usage is TRBV27 and J usage is TRBJ1-1; 7 positions agree with TRBD1. Trimming cost V 8 bases and J 0 bases; bases outside gene matches: 9. The CDR3 has 15 residues. CDR1 is MNHEY, CDR2 SMNVEV, per germline (reference sequence). DNA for the CDR3: TGTGCCAGCGGGGGTACAGGGGCCCTGAACACTGAAGCTTTCTTT. This encodes CASGGTGALNTEAFF.

This clonotype was seen a handful of times. The gene calls are TRBV20-1 and TRBJ1-1; no reliable D call. V lost 5 bases to trimming and J lost 1 base, with 11 bases between them. This CDR3 is built from 13 residues. Per germline, CDR1 DFQATT and CDR2 SNEGSKA (reference sequence). The CDR3 reads CSAPWATNTEAFF. The CDR3 region has the DNA TGCAGTGCTCCCTGGGCGACGAACACTGAAGCTTTCTTT.

The chain has TRBV20-1 and TRBJ2-4; 8 bases match TRBD2. The J call may be mistaken, given a closer DNA end match to TRBJ2-7. CDR1 DFQATT and CDR2 SNEGSKA come from the germline V gene (reference sequence). The CDR3 consists of 13 residues. CDR3 nucleotide sequence: TGCAGTGGAGCGGGAGCGGGCGGGTACGAGCAGTACTTC. As protein: CSGAGAGGYEQYF.

The chain is built from TRBV19 and TRBJ1-1; 12 positions match TRBD1. Germline lookup yields CDR1 LNHDA and CDR2 SQIVND (reference sequence). V gave up 6 bases and J gave up 3 bases; unmatched junction bases: 2. CDR3 length: 14 amino acids. The CDR3: CASRGQGADTEAFF. As DNA, the CDR3 is TGTGCCAGTAGGGGACAGGGGGCGGACACTGAAGCTTTCTTT.

The chain is built from TRBV9 and TRBJ1-6; a possible D gene is TRBD1 (5 bases). The V end lost 3 bases, the J end lost 7 bases, and 11 bases lay between the germline ends. Germline V gene lookup returns CDR1 SGDLS and CDR2 YYNGEE. CDR3 size: 14 residues. The CDR3 is CASSDGGGNSPLHF. CDR3 in DNA: TGTGCCAGCAGCGACGGGGGAGGGAATTCACCCCTCCACTTT.